The 4 T cell receptor beta chains given below trace back to one sample, sequenced in a study of CD8+ T cells in alopecia areata. RNA extraction was followed by reverse transcription into cDNA, which acted as the sequencing template. Produced via immunoSEQ multiplex PCR; TCRdb's table is partial and in-frame only. In total the sample includes some 120,000 clones, none of them seen once. Sequenced: lesional skin. Every receptor here comes from a C3H/HeJ mouse with alopecia areata. The MHC haplotype of the strain is H2-k.

This clone was seen a handful of times. Genes and germline are mouse. The read ends 4 residues before the CDR3 terminus; that terminus is restored from the germline J gene. The rearrangement joins TRBV13-3 to TRBJ2-1; weak D call: TRBD1 (7 bases). The length of the CDR3 is 12 residues. Germline CDR1 reads NNHDY; CDR2 reads SYVADS. The CDR3 loop is CASRRGRAEQFF. CDR3 bases read: TGTGCCAGCAGGAGGGGGCGAGCT.

A remark on this clone: The database protein in TCRdb disagrees with the DNA translation at residue 13; the sequence shown here was translated from the DNA. Genes and germline come from the mouse. The observed sequence ends 3 residues before the CDR3 terminus, with the missing tail filled in from the germline J gene. This chain connects TRBV16 to TRBJ1-3, with 8 bases that match TRBD1. Germline CDR1 reads SGHSA; CDR2 reads FRNQAP. Trimming cost V 0 bases and J 0 bases; bases outside gene matches: 1. The CDR3 is made up of 16 amino acids. This CDR3 reads CASSLEGTGSGNTLYF. CDR3 DNA, as far as it was read: TGTGCAAGCAGCTTAGAGGGGACAGGTTCTGGAAATACG.

On this clone: DNA and listed protein disagree at residue 13, so the protein shown here was translated from the DNA. Gene names follow the mouse nomenclature. The read comes to an end 3 residues before the CDR3 does, leaving the germline J gene to fill in the end. Other DNA sequences from this sample encode an identical CDR3 as well. The gene calls are TRBV13-3 and TRBJ1-6, with 9 bases aligning to TRBD1. TRBJ1-6 is known as an ORF, though its function is uncertain. Germline V gene sequence: CDR1 NNHDY, CDR2 SYVADS. The V and J ends lost 2 bases and 2 bases, in that order; junction bases with no gene match: 2. This CDR3 is 16 amino acids long. This chain's CDR3 is CASSEGQGTYNSPLYF. The sequenced CDR3 bases are TGTGCCAGCAGTGAAGGACAGGGGACCTATAATTCGCCC.

In this sample, this clone turned up a few times. Gene names and germline match the mouse. Sequencing ends 4 residues short of the CDR3 end; the germline J gene provides the rest. The V and J genes are TRBV1 and TRBJ2-1, with TRBD1 identical over 9 bases. CDR1 and CDR2 (germline): NSQYPW, LRSPGD (reference sequence). J lost 0 bases, V lost 4 bases, and 4 bases had no gene match. The CDR3 length is 16 residues. CDR3: CTCSDRDRANYAEQFF. The sequenced part of the CDR3 DNA is TGCACCTGCAGTGACCGGGACAGGGCTAACTATGCT.